This TCR beta chain is from a study of T cell repertoires in cytomegalovirus infection. TCRdb re-called the reads through MiXCR, storing one row per CDR3 protein. This table holds 450,000 to 600,000 distinct CDR3 sequences, approximately 11% found once. Trimming at V came to 5 bases and at J to 8 bases, leaving 5 bases not matched to a gene. CDR1 MDHEN and CDR2 SYDVKM come from the germline V gene. This CDR3 is 12 amino acids long. This clonotype was recorded many times. The rearrangement joins TRBV28 to TRBJ1-1; TRBD1 matches at 7 bases. This clonotype was obtained from a human donor in good health (CMV status not recorded). Some clones in this sample may be carry-over from other donors' samples. The sequencing sample was made of PBMCs. The CDR3 loop reads CASSPRDSEAFF. CDR3 nucleotides: TGTGCCAGCAGTCCCCGGGACAGCGAAGCTTTCTTT.